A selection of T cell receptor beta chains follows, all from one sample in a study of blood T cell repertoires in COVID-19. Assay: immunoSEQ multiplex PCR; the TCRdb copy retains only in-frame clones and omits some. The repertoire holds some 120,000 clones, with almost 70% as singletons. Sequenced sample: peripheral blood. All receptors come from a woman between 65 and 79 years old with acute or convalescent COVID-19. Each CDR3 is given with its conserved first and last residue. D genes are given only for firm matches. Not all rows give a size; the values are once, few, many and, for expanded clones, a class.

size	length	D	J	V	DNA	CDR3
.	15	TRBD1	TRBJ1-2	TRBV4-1	TGCGCCAGCCGATTAACAGGGGGCGCTGGCTATGGCTACACCTTC	CASRLTGGAGYGYTF
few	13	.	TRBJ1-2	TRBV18	TGTGCCAGCTCACCACCCCTAGCCGATGGCTACACCTTC	CASSPPLADGYTF
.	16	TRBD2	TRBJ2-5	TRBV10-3	TGTGCCATCAGTGGGACTAGCGGAGGGGCGGCAGAGACCCAGTACTTC	CAISGTSGGAAETQYF
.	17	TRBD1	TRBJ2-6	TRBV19	TGTGCCAGTAGTATCCGACAGGGTTGGTCTGGGGCCAACGTCCTGACTTTC	CASSIRQGWSGANVLTF
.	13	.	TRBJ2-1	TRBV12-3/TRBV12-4	TGTGCCAGCAGTTTTGATATGGCCAATGAGCAGTTCTTC	CASSFDMANEQFF
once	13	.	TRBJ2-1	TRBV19	TGTGCCAGTAGTATAGGAAGAAGCGATGAGCAGTTCTTC	CASSIGRSDEQFF
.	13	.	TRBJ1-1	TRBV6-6	TGTGCCAGCATCAAGGGGTGGCAAACTGAAGCTTTCTTT	CASIKGWQTEAFF
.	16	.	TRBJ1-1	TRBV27	TGTGCCAGCAGTTTAACGGCAGGGCCGATTTACACTGAAGCTTTCTTT	CASSLTAGPIYTEAFF
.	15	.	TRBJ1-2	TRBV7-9	TGTGCCAGCAGCCCCTCGGCAGGGCCATTATATGGCTACACCTTC	CASSPSAGPLYGYTF
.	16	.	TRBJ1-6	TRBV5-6	TGTGCCAGCAGCGTCCGATTGGTGGGCCAGGATTCACCCCTCCACTTT	CASSVRLVGQDSPLHF
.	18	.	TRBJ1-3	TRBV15	TGTGCCACCAGCAGAGATTACGGTCAGGGATTGACGGGAAACACCATATATTTT	CATSRDYGQGLTGNTIYF
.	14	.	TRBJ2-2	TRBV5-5	TGTGCCAGCAGCCCGGAGGGGGCATCCGGGGAGCTGTTTTTT	CASSPEGASGELFF
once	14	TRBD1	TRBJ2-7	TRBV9	TGTGCCAGCAGCGTAGCTAACGACAGGGGATTGCAGTACTTC	CASSVANDRGLQYF
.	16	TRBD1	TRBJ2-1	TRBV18	TGTGCCAGCTCATCAAACCGGGACAGGGGCCCGATTGAGCAGTTCTTC	CASSSNRDRGPIEQFF
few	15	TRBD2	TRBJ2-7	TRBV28	TGTGCCAGCAGTTTAATAATCGGGGGGAGCTACGAGCAGTACTTC	CASSLIIGGSYEQYF
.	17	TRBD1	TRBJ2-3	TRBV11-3	TGTGCCAGCAGCTTTCTCCGCCGGGACAGAGGCACGGATACGCAGTATTTT	CASSFLRRDRGTDTQYF
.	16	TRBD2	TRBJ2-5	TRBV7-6	TGTGCCAGCAGCTTAGAAGTCACAGCGGGGGGAGAGACCCAGTACTTC	CASSLEVTAGGETQYF
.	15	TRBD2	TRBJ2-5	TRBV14	TGTGCCAGCAGCCAAGATCTAGCGGGAGGAGAGACCCAGTACTTC	CASSQDLAGGETQYF
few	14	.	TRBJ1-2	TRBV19	TGTGCCAGTAGGTCCCAGGGAAAAGACTATGGCTACACCTTC	CASRSQGKDYGYTF
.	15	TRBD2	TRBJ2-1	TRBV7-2	TGTGCCAGCAGCTCGGGACTAGCGGTTTACAATGAGCAGTTCTTC	CASSSGLAVYNEQFF
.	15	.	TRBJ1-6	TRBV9	TGTGCCAGCAGCGTAGAAGGTCCCTCGGGTTCACCCCTCCACTTT	CASSVEGPSGSPLHF
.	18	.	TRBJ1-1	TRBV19	TGTGCCAGTAGTATGGGGGGGCCGGGTAGCCAAAAAAACACTGAAGCTTTCTTT	CASSMGGPGSQKNTEAFF
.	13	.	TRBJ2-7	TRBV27	TGTGCCAGCAGTCAGTTCAGTGCCTACGAGCAGTACTTC	CASSQFSAYEQYF
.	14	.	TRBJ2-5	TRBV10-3	TGTGCCATCAGTGAAGGTGACATCCAAGAGACCCAGTACTTC	CAISEGDIQETQYF
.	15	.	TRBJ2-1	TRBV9	TGTGCCAGCAGCGTCGGTGCGGCATACTACAATGAGCAGTTCTTC	CASSVGAAYYNEQFF
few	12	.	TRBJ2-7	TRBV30	TGTGCCTGGTCTCCATCGGGCTACGAGCAGTACTTC	CAWSPSGYEQYF
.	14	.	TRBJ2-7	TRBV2	TGTGCCAGCGTAGACACACGAACCTCCTACGAGCAGTACTTC	CASVDTRTSYEQYF
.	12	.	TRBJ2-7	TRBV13	TGTGCCAGCAGCTCGAGATTTAACGAGCAGTACTTC	CASSSRFNEQYF
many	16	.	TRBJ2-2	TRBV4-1	TGCGCCAGCAGCCACGTGGCGGGTGGTAGAGGCGGGGAGCTGTTTTTT	CASSHVAGGRGGELFF
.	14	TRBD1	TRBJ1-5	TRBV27	TGTGCCAGCAGTTCGGACAGGGGGGATCAGCCCCAGCATTTT	CASSSDRGDQPQHF
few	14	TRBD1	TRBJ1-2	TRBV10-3	TGTGCCATCAGGGGGGACAGAGCTAACTATGGCTACACCTTC	CAIRGDRANYGYTF
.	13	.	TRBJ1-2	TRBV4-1	TGCGCCAGCAGCCAAGGGACAGCCTATGGCTACACCTTC	CASSQGTAYGYTF
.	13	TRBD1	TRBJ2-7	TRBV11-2	TGTGCCAGCAGTCTAGGACAGGGCTGGGAGCAGTACTTC	CASSLGQGWEQYF
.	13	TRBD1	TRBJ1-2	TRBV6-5	TGTGCCAGCAGATGGACAGGGAACTATGGCTACACCTTC	CASRWTGNYGYTF
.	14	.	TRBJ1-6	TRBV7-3	TGTGCCAGCAGCCCCGGACAGAAAGGTTCACCCCTCCACTTT	CASSPGQKGSPLHF
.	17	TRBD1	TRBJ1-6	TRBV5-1	TGCGCCAGCAGCGCGCTTCCATTTGACAGGGGGGGGTCAACCCTCCACTTT	CASSALPFDRGGSTLHF
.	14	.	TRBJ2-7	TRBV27	TGTGCCAGCAGTTTAAGGGCAGGGCCCTACGAGCAGTACTTC	CASSLRAGPYEQYF
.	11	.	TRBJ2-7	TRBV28	TGTGCCAGCAGTCCCCTCTACGAGCAGTACTTC	CASSPLYEQYF
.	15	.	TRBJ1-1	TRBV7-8	TGTGCCAGCAGCTTAAGAATCTCCAGGGAGGGTGAAGCTTTCTTT	CASSLRISREGEAFF
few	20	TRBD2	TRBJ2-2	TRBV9	TGTGCCAGCAGCGTACGACCGGGACTAGCGGGGGGTTCGAACACCGGGGAGCTGTTTTTT	CASSVRPGLAGGSNTGELFF
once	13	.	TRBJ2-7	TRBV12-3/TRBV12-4	TGTGCCAGCAAACGCGGGGGCACCTACGAGCAGTACTTC	CASKRGGTYEQYF
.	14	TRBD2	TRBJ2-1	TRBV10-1	TGCGCCAGCAGTGGGACTAGCGGACGGAATGAGCAGTTCTTC	CASSGTSGRNEQFF
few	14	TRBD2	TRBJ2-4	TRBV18	TGTGCCAGCTCACCAGGGACTAGCGGGGGCATTCAGTACTTC	CASSPGTSGGIQYF
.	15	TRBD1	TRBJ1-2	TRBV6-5	TGTGCCAGCAGTTCCTACAGGGGGTATAACTATGGCTACACCTTC	CASSSYRGYNYGYTF
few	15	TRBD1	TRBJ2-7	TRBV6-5	TGTGCCAGCAGTTACGGGACAGGGGGGATCTACGAGCAGTACTTC	CASSYGTGGIYEQYF
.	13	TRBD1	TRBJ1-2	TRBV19	TGTGCCAGTAGTCCCGGGACAGCCTATGGCTACACTTTC	CASSPGTAYGYTF
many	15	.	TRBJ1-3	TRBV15	TGTGCCACCAGCAGAGACTTGTCCTCTGGAAACACCATATATTTT	CATSRDLSSGNTIYF
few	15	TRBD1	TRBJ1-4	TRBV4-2	TGTGCCAGCAGCCAGGCCCGACAGGGTGGGGCGGAACTGTTTTTT	CASSQARQGGAELFF
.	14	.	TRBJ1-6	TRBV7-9	TGTGCCAGCAGCTTAGGGGGAGTAAATTCACCCCTCCACTTT	CASSLGGVNSPLHF
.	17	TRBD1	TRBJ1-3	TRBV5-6	TGTGCCAGCAGCTTGTGGACAGGGGGCGCATATGGAAACACCATATATTTT	CASSLWTGGAYGNTIYF
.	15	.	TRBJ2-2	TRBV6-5	TGTGCCAGCAAGAGGGCCCCCGCGAACACCGGGGAGCTGTTTTTT	CASKRAPANTGELFF
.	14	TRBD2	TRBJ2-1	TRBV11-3	TGTGCCAGCGGACTAGCGGGCACCGTCAATGAGCAGTTCTTC	CASGLAGTVNEQFF
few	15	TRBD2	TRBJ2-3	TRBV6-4	TGTGCCAGCAGTGACGGGACTAGCGGGACAGATACGCAGTATTTT	CASSDGTSGTDTQYF
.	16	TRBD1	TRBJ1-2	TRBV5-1	TGCGCCAGCAGCTTGGTTTTGTCCGGGACAGGTTATGGCTACACCTTC	CASSLVLSGTGYGYTF
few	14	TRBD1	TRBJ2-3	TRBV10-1	TGCGCCAGCAGCGCCGGGACAGGGACAGATACGCAGTATTTT	CASSAGTGTDTQYF
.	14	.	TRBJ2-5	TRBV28	TGTGCCAGCAGACCTCTACAGCAACCCTTGGCCCAGTACTTC	CASRPLQQPLAQYF
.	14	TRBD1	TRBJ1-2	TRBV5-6	TGTGCCAGCAGCAAAGGACAGGGGAACTATGGCTACACCTTC	CASSKGQGNYGYTF
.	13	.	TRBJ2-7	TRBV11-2	TGTGCCAGCAGCTTTCCAGGGGCCTACGAGCAGTACTTC	CASSFPGAYEQYF
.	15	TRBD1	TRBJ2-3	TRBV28	TGTGCCAGCAGTTTATCGGGACAGGGTACGGATACGCAGTATTTT	CASSLSGQGTDTQYF
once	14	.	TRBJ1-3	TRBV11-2	TGTGCCAGCAGCCGAGGGGGATCTGGAAACACCATATATTTT	CASSRGGSGNTIYF